Below, 16 T cell receptor beta chains from the same sample are listed, as sequenced in a study of blood T cell repertoires in COVID-19. Here immunoSEQ multiplex PCR was the method, and the copy in TCRdb shows in-frame clones only, minus some. This sample has roughly 250,000 clones; around 87% occur once, and the top ten carry less than 3%. Sequencing input: peripheral blood. Receptors were obtained from a woman between 45 and 65 years old with acute or convalescent COVID-19.

The chain combines TRBV23-1 with TRBJ2-1; TRBD2 aligns across 8 bases. TRBV23-1 is given ORF status, its function remaining uncertain. The CDR3 runs 17 residues. V lost 0 bases to trimming and J lost 5 bases; unmatched junction nucleotides: 9. The CDR3 DNA follows: TGCGCCAGCAGTCAATCCGACCCGGGAGGGCTCGACAATGAGCAGTTCTTC. Residues: CASSQSDPGGLDNEQFF.

V usage is TRBV28 and J usage is TRBJ2-3; D unclear. V shed 7 bases and J shed 0 bases, with 11 bases lying between them. This CDR3 spans 14 amino acids. Germline V gene data show CDR1 as MDHEN and CDR2 as SYDVKM. The CDR3 here is CASKTYYSTDTQYF. The CDR3 DNA sequence: TGTGCCAGCAAAACCTACTATAGCACAGATACGCAGTATTTT.

The CDR3: CATSDLYRGSLSGANVLTF. CDR3 coding DNA: TGTGCCACCAGTGATTTGTATCGCGGGTCCCTCTCTGGGGCCAACGTCCTGACTTTC. V and J are TRBV24-1 and TRBJ2-6; weak D call: TRBD2 (5 bases). CDR1 KGHDR and CDR2 SFDVKD come from the germline V gene. The CDR3 length is 19 residues. Trimming removed 0 bases at V and 0 bases at J, with 14 bases between.

The rearrangement joins TRBV18 to TRBJ2-1, with 8 positions matching TRBD1. The length of the CDR3 is 14 residues. CDR1 is KGHSH, CDR2 LQKENI, per germline. With V trimmed by 5 bases and J by 7 bases, 7 bases remained unmatched. CDR3: CASSNYRGSNEQFF. The CDR3 DNA reads TGTGCCAGCTCAAACTACAGGGGGAGTAATGAGCAGTTCTTC.

This chain connects TRBV19 to TRBJ2-1; 9 nucleotides agree with TRBD1. CDR3 length: 12 amino acids. Germline assignment: CDR1 LNHDA and CDR2 SQIVND (reference sequence). V shed 5 bases and J 12 bases; nucleotides not matched to a gene: 5. CDR3 nucleotide sequence: TGTGCCAGTAGTCCCGACAGGGGGAGGCAGTTCTTC. Encoded protein: CASSPDRGRQFF.

The chain is built from TRBV5-4 and TRBJ2-3, with 11 positions matching TRBD1. CDR1 is SGHNT, CDR2 YYREEE, per germline (reference sequence). V was clipped by 4 bases and J by 15 bases; unmatched bases: 7. The CDR3 runs to 12 residues. CDR3 in DNA: TGTGCCAGCAGCCTAGGACAGGGGGCGCCTTATTTT. Its translation is CASSLGQGAPYF.

This sequence joins TRBV30 and TRBJ1-6, with a weak D call TRBD1 (5 bases). CDR1 GTSNPN and CDR2 SVGIG come from the germline V gene (reference sequence). The CDR3 totals 14 residues. Trimming removed 2 bases from V and 6 bases from J, with 11 bases in between. The chain's CDR3 is CAWSQTVSNSPLHF. DNA for the CDR3: TGTGCCTGGAGTCAGACAGTTAGTAATTCACCCCTCCACTTT.

The chain uses TRBV30 and TRBJ1-5, with 9 bases that match TRBD1. The CDR3 runs 14 residues. The germline CDR1 and CDR2 sequences are GTSNPN and SVGIG (reference sequence). Unmatched junction bases numbered 2, after V lost 0 bases and J lost 5 bases. The CDR3 DNA is TGTGCCTGGAGTGTAGGGACAGGGTATCAGCCCCAGCATTTT. The encoded protein is CAWSVGTGYQPQHF.

This rearrangement joins TRBV28 to TRBJ1-2, with D maybe TRBD1 (5 bases). The V end was cut by 10 bases, the J end by 4 bases, with 16 bases between. The CDR3 sequence is 13 residues long. Germline loops: CDR1 MDHEN, CDR2 SYDVKM. For the CDR3, the DNA is TGTGCCATCCCGAGGTCAGGGTCCTATGGCTACACCTTC. Its translation: CAIPRSGSYGYTF.

The chain uses TRBV7-9 and TRBJ2-3; the match to TRBD2 covers 7 bases. CDR3 size: 16 residues. V was clipped by 5 bases and J by 0 bases; unmatched bases: 8. The germline V gene has CDR1 SEHNR and CDR2 FQNEAQ (reference sequence). CDR3 sequence reads: CASSRPAGISTDTQYF. The CDR3 nucleotides read TGTGCCAGCAGCCGCCCAGCGGGAATCAGCACAGATACGCAGTATTTT.

V usage is TRBV7-9 and J usage is TRBJ1-1; TRBD1 agrees at 8 bases. CDR1 is SEHNR, CDR2 FQNEAQ, per germline (reference sequence). The CDR3 has 15 amino acids. Unmatched junction bases numbered 2, after V lost 0 bases and J lost 2 bases. CDR3 coding DNA: TGTGCCAGCAGCTTAGCCGGGACAGGTAACACTGAAGCTTTCTTT. Residues: CASSLAGTGNTEAFF.

This CDR3 is CAWRTTGTPNQPQHF. DNA for the CDR3: TGTGCCTGGAGGACCACAGGGACCCCAAATCAGCCCCAGCATTTT. V gene TRBV30 combines with J gene TRBJ1-5; D perhaps matches TRBD1 (6 bases). V lost 3 bases and J 4 bases, leaving 16 bases between the germline ends. The CDR3 runs 15 residues. The V gene's germline CDR1 is GTSNPN and CDR2 SVGIG (reference sequence).

This chain connects TRBV3-1 (or the pseudogene TRBV3-2) to TRBJ2-7, with D maybe TRBD1 (6 bases). The V end lost 4 bases, the J end lost 0 bases, and 16 bases lay between the germline ends. The V gene's germline CDR1 is LGHDT and CDR2 YNNKEL (reference sequence). The CDR3 loop spans 16 amino acids. The CDR3 reads CASSPSPDSSSYEQYF. CDR3 nucleotides: TGTGCCAGCAGCCCTAGTCCGGACAGTAGCTCCTACGAGCAGTACTTC.

This clone was counted a few times. The V gene is TRBV29-1, the J gene TRBJ1-5; the match to TRBD1 covers 7 bases. The CDR3 length is 14 residues. Germline V gene sequence: CDR1 SQVTM, CDR2 ANQGSEA. With 5 bases clipped from V and 7 bases from J, the junction kept 11 bases outside the gene matches. CDR3 DNA sequence: TGCAGCGTTATGCGGGACAGCAGGACCCAGCCCCAGCATTTT. Its protein is CSVMRDSRTQPQHF.

The chain uses TRBV4-1 and TRBJ2-5; TRBD2 matches 10 bases. V shed 0 bases and J 5 bases; nucleotides not matched to a gene: 6. The CDR3 spans 16 residues. In germline, CDR1 is MGHRA, CDR2 YSYEKL. DNA of the CDR3: TGCGCCAGCAGCCAAGATAGGCTAGCGGGAGATGAGACCCAGTACTTC. Its translation is CASSQDRLAGDETQYF.

J is TRBJ2-1 and V is TRBV18; 14 nucleotides match TRBD2. CDR3 length: 16 residues. V trimming: 2 bases; J trimming: 8 bases; junction bases outside the gene matches: 5. Germline assignment: CDR1 KGHSH and CDR2 LQKENI. CDR3 sequence reads: CASSPGLAGGPDEQFF. The CDR3 nucleotides read TGTGCCAGCTCACCAGGACTAGCGGGAGGTCCCGATGAGCAGTTCTTC.